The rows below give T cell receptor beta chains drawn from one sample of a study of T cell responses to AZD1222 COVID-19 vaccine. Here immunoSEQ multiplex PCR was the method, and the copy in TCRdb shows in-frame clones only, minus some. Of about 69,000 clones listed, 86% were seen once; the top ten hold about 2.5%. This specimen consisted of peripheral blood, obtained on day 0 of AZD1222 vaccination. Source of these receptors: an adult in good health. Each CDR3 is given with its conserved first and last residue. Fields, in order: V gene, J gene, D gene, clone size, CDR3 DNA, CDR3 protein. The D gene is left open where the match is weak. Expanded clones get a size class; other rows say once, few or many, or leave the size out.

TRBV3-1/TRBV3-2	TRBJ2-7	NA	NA	TGTGCCAGCAGCCAAGATCTCGCCGGGTATCCCTACGAGCAGTACTTC	CASSQDLAGYPYEQYF
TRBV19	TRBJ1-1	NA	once	TGTGCCAGTAGTATTAATTCAGCGAACACTGAAGCTTTCTTT	CASSINSANTEAFF
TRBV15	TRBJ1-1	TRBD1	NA	TGTGCCACCAGCAGACCCCCAGGGGGCACTGAAGCTTTCTTT	CATSRPPGGTEAFF
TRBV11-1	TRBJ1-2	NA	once	TGTGCCAGCAGCTTCTACGGCTCCACGAGCTACACCTTC	CASSFYGSTSYTF
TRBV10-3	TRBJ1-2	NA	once	TGTGCCATCAGCACAACTGAAGCCTATGGCTACACCTTC	CAISTTEAYGYTF
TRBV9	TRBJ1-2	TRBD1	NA	TGTGCCAGCAGCGTAGCGGACAGGGGCTATGGCTACACCTTC	CASSVADRGYGYTF
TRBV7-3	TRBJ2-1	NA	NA	TGTGCCAGCAGCTTATATACGGGGAATGAGCAGTTCTTC	CASSLYTGNEQFF
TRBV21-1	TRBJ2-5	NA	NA	TGTGCCAGCAGCAAGGCAGAGGAGACCCAGTACTTC	CASSKAEETQYF
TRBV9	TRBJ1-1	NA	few	TGTGCCAGCAGCACTGGGACGGACGGACAAGCTTTCTTT	CASSTGTDGQAFF
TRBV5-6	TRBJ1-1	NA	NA	TGTGCCAGCAGCCCAGGGAAGAACACTGAAGCTTTCTTT	CASSPGKNTEAFF
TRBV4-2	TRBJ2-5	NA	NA	TGTGCCAGCAGCCCAGGGGGCTCGGGGGGAGAGACCCAGTACTTC	CASSPGGSGGETQYF
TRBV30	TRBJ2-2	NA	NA	TGTGCCTGGAGTCCAGGGCTGGTAACCGGGGAGCTGTTTTTT	CAWSPGLVTGELFF
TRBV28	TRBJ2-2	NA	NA	TGTGCCAGCAGTTTAATGACAGGCCCATCGAACACCGGGGAGCTGTTTTTT	CASSLMTGPSNTGELFF
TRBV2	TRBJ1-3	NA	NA	TGTGCCAGCAGTGTGGGGGGCGCAGGTGGAAACACCATATATTTT	CASSVGGAGGNTIYF
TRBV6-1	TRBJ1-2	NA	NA	TGTGCCAGCAGTGAAGCAGGAGGGACTGGCTACACCTTC	CASSEAGGTGYTF
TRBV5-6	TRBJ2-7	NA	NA	TGTGCCAGCAGCTTGGGCGGGGTGGTCTCCTACGAGCAGTACTTC	CASSLGGVVSYEQYF
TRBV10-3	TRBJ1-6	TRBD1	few	TGTGCCAGTGGACAGGGATCAAATTCACCCCTCCACTTT	CASGQGSNSPLHF
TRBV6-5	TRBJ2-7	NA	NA	TGTGCCACACATACCGCAGGGACGCAGTACTTC	CATHTAGTQYF
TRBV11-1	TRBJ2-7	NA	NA	TGTGCCAGCAGCTGGGCGCCGGGACCCTTTTACGAGCAGTACTTC	CASSWAPGPFYEQYF
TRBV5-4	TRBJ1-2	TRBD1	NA	TGTGCCAGCAGCTTCGACAGGGCATTGTCCCAGGGGCGCTACACCTTC	CASSFDRALSQGRYTF
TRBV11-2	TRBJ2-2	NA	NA	TGTGCCAGCAGCTTAGGTGTGGCCTGGAGCACCGGGGAGCTGTTTTTT	CASSLGVAWSTGELFF
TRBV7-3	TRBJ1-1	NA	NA	TGTGCCAGCAGCAAGGACGTGAGGGACACTGAAGCTTTCTTT	CASSKDVRDTEAFF
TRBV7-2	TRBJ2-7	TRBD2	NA	TGTGCCAGCAGCCTGACTAGCGGGGGGTTCAAGGGAGAGCAGTACTTC	CASSLTSGGFKGEQYF
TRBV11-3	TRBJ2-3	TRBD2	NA	TGTGCCAGCAGCTTAGGAACAGCGGGGGCAGATACGCAGTATTTT	CASSLGTAGADTQYF
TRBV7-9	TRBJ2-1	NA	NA	TGTGCCAGCAGCCCCAGCCTAGACGGTTACAATGAGCAGTTCTTC	CASSPSLDGYNEQFF
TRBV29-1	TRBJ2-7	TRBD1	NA	TGCAGCGCTGGGGGACAGGGGGGTGTATACGAGCAGTACTTC	CSAGGQGGVYEQYF
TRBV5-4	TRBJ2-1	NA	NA	TGTGCCAGCATCGGGCGAGGGGCATCCTACAATGAGCAGTTCTTC	CASIGRGASYNEQFF
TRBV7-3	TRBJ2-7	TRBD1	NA	TGTGCCAGCAGCTTGGACAGGGGGTTAACCTACGAGCAGTACTTC	CASSLDRGLTYEQYF
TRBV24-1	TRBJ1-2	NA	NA	TGTGCCACGACAAATCCAACAGGGTTGAGGGGTAACTATGGCTACACCTTC	CATTNPTGLRGNYGYTF
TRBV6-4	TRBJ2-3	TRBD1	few	TGTGCCAGCAGTGACTCACAGGGGGCAGATACGCAGTATTTT	CASSDSQGADTQYF
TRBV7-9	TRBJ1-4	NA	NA	TGTGCCAGCAGCCCACCCTCAGATGAAAAACTGTTTTTT	CASSPPSDEKLFF
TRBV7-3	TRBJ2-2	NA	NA	TGTGCCAGCAGCCAGGTGGCAGGCGGGGAGCTGTTTTTT	CASSQVAGGELFF
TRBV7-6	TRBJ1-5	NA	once	TGTGCCAGCAGCTTCGATGGGGGCCAAAGCAATCAGCCCCAGCATTTT	CASSFDGGQSNQPQHF
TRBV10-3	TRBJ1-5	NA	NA	TGTGCCATCAGTGATGGGAATCAGCCCCAGCATTTT	CAISDGNQPQHF
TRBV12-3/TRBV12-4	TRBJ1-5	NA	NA	TGTGCCAGCAGTTTATTGTCCTACCAGCCCCAGCATTTT	CASSLLSYQPQHF
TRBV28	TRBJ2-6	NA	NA	TGTGCCAGCAGTTTACCTGGGGCCAACGTCCTGACTTTC	CASSLPGANVLTF
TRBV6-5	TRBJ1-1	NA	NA	TGTGCCAGCAGCGCTTCAGGGGTTGGGACTGAAGCTTTCTTT	CASSASGVGTEAFF
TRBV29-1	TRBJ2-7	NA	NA	TGCAGCACCCTTAGAGGGGTTGAGCAGTACTTC	CSTLRGVEQYF
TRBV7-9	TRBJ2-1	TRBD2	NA	TGTGCCAGCAGCGCCCGACTAGCGGAGGGAAGTAGCTCCTACAATGAGCAGTTCTTC	CASSARLAEGSSSYNEQFF
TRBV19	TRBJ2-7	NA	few	TGTGCCAGTAGTATAGACTGGCAAAGCTACGAGCAGTACTTC	CASSIDWQSYEQYF
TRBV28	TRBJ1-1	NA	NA	TGTGCCAGCAGTTTATCCGGGCGCCGAAACCAGAACACTGAAGCTTTCTTT	CASSLSGRRNQNTEAFF
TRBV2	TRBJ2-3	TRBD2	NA	TGTGCCAGCAATGGTATAGCGGGGGGCACAGATACGCAGTATTTT	CASNGIAGGTDTQYF
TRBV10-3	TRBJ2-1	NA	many	TGTGCCATCAGTGAAGAATACAATGAGCAGTTCTTC	CAISEEYNEQFF
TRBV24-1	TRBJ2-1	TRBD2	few	TGTGCCACCAGTGATCCGGGACTAGCGGGGGGCTTGGAGCAGTTCTTC	CATSDPGLAGGLEQFF
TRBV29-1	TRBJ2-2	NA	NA	TGCAGCGTTGAATTCCGGGTTCAGACCGGGGAGCTGTTTTTT	CSVEFRVQTGELFF
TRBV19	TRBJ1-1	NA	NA	TGTGCCAGCACCGACAGAGCACTTAACACTGAAGCTTTCTTT	CASTDRALNTEAFF
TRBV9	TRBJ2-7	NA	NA	TGTGCCAGCAGCGTAGACCCGGGGTCAGGCTACGAGCAGTACTTC	CASSVDPGSGYEQYF
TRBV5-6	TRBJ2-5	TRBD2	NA	TGTGCCAGCAGCCTTAGCGGGACGGAGACCCAGTACTTC	CASSLSGTETQYF
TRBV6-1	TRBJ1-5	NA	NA	TGTGCCAGCAGTGAAGCGGGCCCTAACAATCAGCCCCAGCATTTT	CASSEAGPNNQPQHF
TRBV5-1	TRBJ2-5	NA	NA	TGCGCCAGCAGCTTGGGACGGACACAAGAGACCCAGTACTTC	CASSLGRTQETQYF